The source of this TCR beta chain is a study of cytomegalovirus exposure and HLA in healthy donors. Study observations and caveats: Follow-up analysis later connected one missense variant in DCLRE1C with trimming of TCR beta V- and J-genes. Researchers had no immune exposure information except CMV serostatus available.

Remarks on this clone: Its antigen is unknown.

The CDR3 totals 15 residues. Deletions cut 2 bases from V and 2 bases from J, with 12 bases between. Per germline, CDR1 SGHNT and CDR2 YENEEA. The PCR used 60 Vbeta and 13 Jbeta primers. Using immunoSEQ multiplex PCR, the repertoire was profiled, and TCRdb retains in-frame clones only, with some absent. Among about 190,000 clones listed, roughly 77% were seen once. Sequencing input: PBMCs. V is TRBV11-3 and J is TRBJ2-5; possible D gene TRBD1, 7 bases. This sequence originates from a woman aged 50 to 65 in good health and CMV-seronegative. The CDR3 bases are TGTGCCAGCAGCTTACGGCAGGGGGGTCAAGAGACCCAGTACTTC. It yields the protein CASSLRQGGQETQYF.